Below, 17 T cell receptor beta chains from the same sample are listed, as sequenced in a study of blood T cell dynamics during melanoma immunotherapy. The time point is: pre-treatment baseline. Repertoires were generated with immunoSEQ multiplex PCR, while TCRdb's copy carries only in-frame clones and drops some. The sample holds some 25,000 clones, around 90% seen once. Sequenced material: blood, taken from a patient treated with checkpoint blockade. The receptors were sampled from a human donor with melanoma.

This sequence joins TRBV10-3 and TRBJ2-7; 10 positions agree with TRBD2. J was trimmed by 0 bases and V by 4 bases; bases with no gene match: 6. The CDR3 runs to 16 residues. Per germline, CDR1 ENHRY and CDR2 SYGVKD. CDR3 coding DNA: TGTGCCATCAGTGGGACCGGGACTAGCGCCTCCTACGAGCAGTACTTC. Translated: CAISGTGTSASYEQYF.

The V gene is TRBV19, the J gene TRBJ1-2; 7 positions agree with TRBD1. Looked up from germline, CDR1 is LNHDA and CDR2 is SQIVND (reference sequence). The length of the CDR3 is 13 residues. Unmatched junction bases numbered 7, after V lost 5 bases and J lost 7 bases. The CDR3 region has the DNA TGTGCCAGTAGTCCAGACAGGGCCAGTGGCTACACCTTC. Its protein is CASSPDRASGYTF.

The chain is built from TRBV6-1 and TRBJ2-3, with D tentatively TRBD2 (5 bases). The germline gives CDR1 MNHNS, CDR2 SASEGT. The CDR3 spans 13 residues. The V end lost 2 bases, the J end lost 5 bases, and 8 bases lay between the germline ends. As DNA, the CDR3 is TGTGCCAGCAGTGAAATCGGGGTAGATACGCAGTATTTT. It yields the protein CASSEIGVDTQYF.

This chain joins TRBV2 and TRBJ2-7, with 9 nucleotides matching TRBD2. The CDR3 length is 11 residues. Per germline, CDR1 SNHLY and CDR2 FYNNEI. V gave up 6 bases and J gave up 11 bases; unmatched junction bases: 5. The CDR3 here is CASRLEREEYF. Here the CDR3 DNA reads TGTGCCAGCAGACTCGAGCGGGAGGAGTACTTC. The full variable domain, completed using reference TRBV2 and TRBJ2-7, is EPEVTQTPSHQVTQMGQEVILRCVPISNHLYFYWYRQILGQKVEFLVSFYNNEISEKSEIFDDQFSVERPDGSNFTLKIRSTKLEDSAMYFCASRLEREEYFGPGTRLTVT.

V is TRBV19 and J is TRBJ2-1; 10 nucleotides align to TRBD1. The germline V gene encodes CDR1 LNHDA and CDR2 SQIVND (reference sequence). The length of the CDR3 is 14 residues. With 8 bases clipped from V and 6 bases from J, the junction kept 7 bases outside the gene matches. In DNA, the CDR3 is TGTGCCAGTCACGGGACAGGGGTTCCCAATGAGCAGTTCTTC. Translated: CASHGTGVPNEQFF.

CDR3 sequence reads: CASSTNRGQSSGANVLTF. CDR3 bases: TGTGCCAGCAGCACAAACAGGGGGCAGAGCTCTGGGGCCAACGTCCTGACTTTC. This chain links TRBV11-1 with TRBJ2-6; TRBD1 aligns across 9 bases. J gave up 0 bases and V 5 bases, and 8 bases lay outside the gene matches. Germline V gene lookup returns CDR1 SGHAT and CDR2 FQDESV (reference sequence). The CDR3 has 18 residues.

This clone was seen a single time. The V and J genes are TRBV7-8 and TRBJ1-1; 7 bases line up with TRBD1. V was pared by 6 bases and J by 2 bases, with 6 bases of the junction left unmatched. Germline values: CDR1 SGHVS, CDR2 FQNEAQ. The CDR3 runs 14 residues. As DNA, the CDR3 is TGTGCCAGCAGTCTCGACAGGGTAAACACTGAAGCTTTCTTT. Amino acids: CASSLDRVNTEAFF.

Here the CDR3 DNA reads TGTGCCAGCAGACGGACTCCCTCAGATTACAATGAGCAGTTCTTC. Its protein is CASRRTPSDYNEQFF. This chain uses TRBV28 with TRBJ2-1; the D gene is possibly TRBD2 (5 bases). Between the trimmed V and J ends, which lost 6 bases and 4 bases, there was a span of 16 bases. Germline V gene sequence: CDR1 MDHEN, CDR2 SYDVKM. CDR3 size: 15 residues.

The chain links TRBV15 to TRBJ2-7; no clear D gene. Trimming left V 1 base short and J 6 bases short, with 10 bases between. The length of the CDR3 is 13 residues. CDR1 and CDR2 (germline): LNHNV, YYDKDF (reference sequence). The DNA for the CDR3 is TGTGCCACCAGCAGAGGGACCCCTGGCGAGCAGTACTTC. Translation: CATSRGTPGEQYF.

This chain uses TRBV28 with TRBJ1-5; TRBD1 matches 10 bases. CDR1 is MDHEN and CDR2 is SYDVKM in the germline V gene. V trimming: 4 bases; J trimming: 5 bases; junction bases outside the gene matches: 5. CDR3 length: 15 amino acids. The CDR3 DNA reads as TGTGCCAGCAGTTCCCCGGGACAGGGGTATCAGCCCCAGCATTTT. It codes for CASSSPGQGYQPQHF.

The V gene is TRBV5-1, the J gene TRBJ1-2, with a possible D match to TRBD1 (5 bases). The CDR3 loop spans 14 amino acids. Trimming took 4 bases from V and 0 from J, leaving 10 bases between them. The germline V gene encodes CDR1 SGHRS and CDR2 YFSETQ. The CDR3 region has the DNA TGCGCCAGCAGCCCGACAGCCACTAACTATGGCTACACCTTC. Translated: CASSPTATNYGYTF.

This chain links TRBV28 with TRBJ1-2; 8 nucleotides match TRBD1. Germline CDR1 MDHEN, CDR2 SYDVKM. V was pared by 5 bases and J by 1 base, with 9 bases of the junction left unmatched. CDR3 length: 16 residues. This chain's CDR3 is CASSPSGTGNNYGYTF. CDR3 coding DNA: TGTGCCAGCAGTCCCAGTGGGACAGGAAATAACTATGGCTACACCTTC.

This chain joins TRBV28 and TRBJ2-2; weak D call: TRBD2 (6 bases). This CDR3 is built from 13 residues. The germline CDR1 and CDR2 sequences are MDHEN and SYDVKM. V lost 10 bases and J lost 0, with 9 bases in between. The CDR3, as DNA: TGTGCCACGGGACTTACGAACACCGGGGAGCTGTTTTTT. This sequence encodes CATGLTNTGELFF.

The J gene is TRBJ2-1, the V gene TRBV10-3; 7 bases line up with TRBD1. The ends lost 10 bases at V and 7 bases at J; junction bases unmatched: 4. Per germline, CDR1 ENHRY and CDR2 SYGVKD. This CDR3 has 11 amino acids. The CDR3 DNA reads TGTGCCACCACCAGGGGGAATGAGCAGTTCTTC. This gives the protein CATTRGNEQFF.

CDR3 DNA: TGCGCCAGCAGCTTGGATGGAGTAAATGAAAAACTGTTTTTT. It yields the protein CASSLDGVNEKLFF. The V gene is TRBV5-1, the J gene TRBJ1-4; D is undetermined. Trimming removed 0 bases at V and 5 bases at J, with 8 bases between. In germline, CDR1 is SGHRS, CDR2 YFSETQ. The CDR3 extends over 14 amino acids.

Only one count was recorded for this clone. The chain carries TRBV19 and TRBJ2-5, with D unclear. From germline, CDR1 is LNHDA and CDR2 SQIVND (reference sequence). The CDR3 sequence is 14 residues long. V lost 3 bases to trimming and J lost 5 bases, with 13 bases between them. CDR3 protein: CASSIRVTSETQYF. CDR3 in DNA: TGTGCCAGTAGTATCCGGGTTACCTCGGAGACCCAGTACTTC.

The chain uses TRBV7-9 and TRBJ2-7; 10 bases are shared with TRBD1. The CDR3 is 17 amino acids. The germline V gene has CDR1 SEHNR and CDR2 FQNEAQ (reference sequence). Losses at the gene ends were 5 bases for V and 2 bases for J; bases not matched to a gene: 12. The CDR3 reads CASSPRQGAPRAYEQYF. CDR3 sequence (DNA): TGTGCCAGCAGCCCGCGACAGGGGGCCCCCCGCGCCTACGAGCAGTACTTC.